Below are 30 T cell receptor beta chains sequenced from a single sample in a study of blood T cell repertoires in COVID-19. The method was immunoSEQ multiplex PCR; TCRdb's version includes in-frame clones alone and lacks a portion of them. The sample comprises hundreds of thousands of clones, about 89% of which are singletons, and roughly 8.3% rests with the top ten. The sample taken for sequencing was peripheral blood. The source of these receptors is a woman between 45 and 65 years old with COVID-19, enrolled during active disease.

J is TRBJ2-7 and V is TRBV5-4; 9 bases are a match to TRBD1. J gave up 1 base and V 9 bases, and 5 bases lay outside the gene matches. The CDR3 consists of 13 residues. Germline V gives CDR1 SGHNT, CDR2 YYREEE (reference sequence). The CDR3 bases are TGTGCCACCAAGACAGGGGGGTCCTACGAGCAGTACTTC. Translated: CATKTGGSYEQYF.

This chain uses TRBV4-1 with TRBJ2-7, with D possibly TRBD1 on 6 matching bases. V was trimmed by 4 bases and J by 3 bases, leaving 10 bases between them. Germline V lookup: CDR1 MGHRA, CDR2 YSYEKL. The CDR3 runs to 13 residues. The CDR3 bases are TGCGCCAGCAGCCCCAGGGGCCTCTACGAGCAGTACTTC. Protein: CASSPRGLYEQYF.

The gene calls are TRBV3-1 (or the pseudogene TRBV3-2) and TRBJ1-2, with D possibly TRBD1 on 5 matching bases. The V end lost 2 bases, the J end lost 4 bases, and 11 bases lay between the germline ends. Germline loops: CDR1 LGHDT, CDR2 YNNKEL (reference sequence). The CDR3 runs to 14 residues. The CDR3 DNA reads as TGTGCCAGCAGCCAACTTCAGGGTAGCTATGGCTACACCTTC. Its protein product is CASSQLQGSYGYTF.

The table lists this clone with a count of one. The chain recombines TRBV5-5 with TRBJ2-4; unclear D gene. Trimming cost V 5 bases and J 6 bases, with 18 bases left between them. Germline CDR1 SGHKS, CDR2 YYEKEE (reference sequence). The CDR3 is 15 residues long. The CDR3 sequence: CASRSQIGSGNIQYF. CDR3 sequence (DNA): TGTGCCAGCAGATCGCAAATCGGGTCTGGAAACATTCAGTACTTC.

The chain combines TRBV30 with TRBJ1-1; 10 bases line up with TRBD1. The V and J ends lost 5 bases and 4 bases, in that order; junction bases with no gene match: 4. Germline V gene data show CDR1 as GTSNPN and CDR2 as SVGIG (reference sequence). The CDR3 has 13 residues. This chain's CDR3 is CAWGQGVCTEAFF. Written as DNA, the CDR3 is TGTGCCTGGGGACAGGGGGTGTGCACTGAAGCTTTCTTT.

V usage is TRBV6-1 and J usage is TRBJ1-2, with D possibly being TRBD1 (5 bases). There are 13 residues in the CDR3. The ends were cut back, 2 bases at V and 6 bases at J, with 10 bases in the middle. Germline V gives CDR1 MNHNS, CDR2 SASEGT. Here the CDR3 reads CASSETGLDGYTF. The CDR3 bases are TGTGCCAGCAGTGAAACAGGTCTGGATGGCTACACCTTC.

This sequence joins TRBV18 and TRBJ2-7; TRBD1 is a possible D gene (6 bases). In germline, CDR1 is KGHSH, CDR2 LQKENI. The CDR3 has 15 residues. Trimming shortened V by 3 bases and J by 6 bases, and 18 bases separated the two germline ends. The DNA for the CDR3 is TGTGCCAGCTCACCCGGACAGCCCGGGGCGGGCGAGCAGTACTTC. It translates to CASSPGQPGAGEQYF.

This clone was picked up one time. The CDR3 coding sequence is TGTGCCAGCTCACCACTGAGCTCCTACAATGAGCAGTTCTTC. It yields the protein CASSPLSSYNEQFF. The rearrangement joins TRBV18 to TRBJ2-1; D not resolved. CDR3 length: 14 residues. With 1 base removed from V and 0 bases from J, the gap between germline ends came to 4 bases. CDR1 and CDR2 (germline): KGHSH, LQKENI. The full variable domain, rest sourced from reference TRBV18 and TRBJ2-1, is NAGVMQNPRHLVRRRGQEARLRCSPMKGHSHVYWYRQLPEEGLKFMVYLQKENIIDESGMPKERFSAEFPKEGPSILRIQQVVRGDSAAYFCASSPLSSYNEQFFGPGTRLTVL.

This clone occurred once. V usage is TRBV2 and J usage is TRBJ1-2, with 9 bases fitting TRBD1. The V and J ends lost 5 bases and 7 bases, in that order; junction bases with no gene match: 8. This CDR3 comprises 14 residues. The germline V gene has CDR1 SNHLY and CDR2 FYNNEI. The DNA for the CDR3 is TGTGCCAGCAGTACTACAGGGGGCGCGGTTGGCTACACCTTC. Its protein is CASSTTGGAVGYTF.

This clone was seen a single time. The chain recombines TRBV6-1 with TRBJ1-5, with 7 bases aligning to TRBD1. J was trimmed by 3 bases and V by 3 bases; bases with no gene match: 8. Germline-derived CDR1 and CDR2 are MNHNS and SASEGT. There are 16 residues in the CDR3. CDR3 amino acids: CASSEGTAANNQPQHF. DNA for the CDR3: TGTGCCAGCAGTGAGGGGACAGCGGCGAACAATCAGCCCCAGCATTTT.

This clone appeared a single time. This may arise from a read error, as a much more abundant clone is one base away. CDR3 DNA: TGTGCCAGCAGCCCCGGAGATACGCAGTATTTT. This sequence encodes CASSPGDTQYF. The V and J genes are TRBV5-5 and TRBJ2-3; D ambiguous. The CDR3 spans 11 residues. V was pared by 4 bases and J by 5 bases, with 5 bases between. Germline CDR1 is SGHKS and CDR2 is YYEKEE (reference sequence).

The chain is built from TRBV29-1 and TRBJ2-5; D perhaps matches TRBD2 (6 bases). Germline values: CDR1 SQVTM, CDR2 ANQGSEA. The CDR3 loop spans 11 amino acids. V lost 6 bases to trimming and J lost 6 bases, with 11 bases between them. CDR3 in amino acids: CSVGDSQTQYF. CDR3 bases: TGCAGCGTCGGGGACTCACAGACCCAGTACTTC.

The chain combines TRBV5-6 with TRBJ2-2; TRBD2 agrees at 8 bases. V was pared by 4 bases and J by 1 base, with 3 bases of the junction left unmatched. Per the germline V gene, CDR1 is SGHDT and CDR2 is YYEEEE. The CDR3 has 15 residues. CDR3 residues: CASSRLAMNTGELFF. In DNA, the CDR3 is TGTGCCAGCAGCCGACTAGCGATGAACACCGGGGAGCTGTTTTTT. Full variable domain (missing parts from reference TRBV5-6 and TRBJ2-2): DAGVTQSPTHLIKTRGQQVTLRCSPKSGHDTVSWYQQALGQGPQFIFQYYEEEERQRGNFPDRFSGHQFPNYSSELNVNALLLGDSALYLCASSRLAMNTGELFFGEGSRLTVL.

The chain has TRBV2 and TRBJ1-2, with 7 bases aligning to TRBD1. This CDR3 comprises 13 residues. With 10 bases clipped from V and 4 bases from J, the junction kept 9 bases outside the gene matches. In germline, CDR1 is SNHLY, CDR2 FYNNEI. The CDR3 is CAILTGQLYGYTF. The DNA for the CDR3 is TGTGCCATTTTAACGGGACAGCTCTATGGCTACACCTTC.

This chain uses TRBV25-1 with TRBJ1-2, with 8 bases aligning to TRBD1. Germline-derived CDR1 and CDR2 are MGHDK and SYGVNS. Germline trimming cut 7 bases from V and 8 bases from J; bases unmatched to any gene: 9. The CDR3 is 13 residues long. The CDR3 nucleotides read TGTGCCAGCACTGCGGCCAGGGGGCGAGGCTACACCTTC. It specifies CASTAARGRGYTF.

J is TRBJ1-4 and V is TRBV7-9, with TRBD1 matching over 8 bases. CDR1 is SEHNR, CDR2 FQNEAQ, per germline (reference sequence). Losses at the gene ends were 5 bases for V and 7 bases for J; bases not matched to a gene: 6. The length of the CDR3 is 14 residues. The CDR3 nucleotides are TGTGCCAGCAGCCGACAGGGGACGCTTGAAAAACTGTTTTTT. Amino acid sequence: CASSRQGTLEKLFF.

The V gene is TRBV5-1, the J gene TRBJ2-1, with 8 bases identical to TRBD1. Trimming at V came to 4 bases and at J to 5 bases, leaving 5 bases not matched to a gene. CDR3 length: 14 amino acids. The germline V gene encodes CDR1 SGHRS and CDR2 YFSETQ. The CDR3 is CASSLWTGHNEQFF. DNA of the CDR3: TGCGCCAGCAGCCTTTGGACAGGGCACAATGAGCAGTTCTTC.

The chain couples TRBV4-1 to TRBJ2-1; 7 bases agree with TRBD2. This CDR3 has 15 residues. V lost 5 bases and J lost 3; bases outside the gene matches: 7. From germline, CDR1 is MGHRA and CDR2 YSYEKL. In DNA form, the CDR3 reads TGCGCCAGCAGCTCTGGGGGGGAGGGCTACAATGAGCAGTTCTTC. It translates to CASSSGGEGYNEQFF.

The V gene is TRBV11-2, the J gene TRBJ1-1; possibly TRBD1 for D (6 bases). The CDR3 has 15 residues. Germline V gene data show CDR1 as SGHAT and CDR2 as FQNNGV. Trimming left V 5 bases short and J 2 bases short, with 15 bases between. CDR3 sequence reads: CASSNAGGGNTEAFF. The CDR3 coding sequence is TGTGCCAGCAGCAACGCGGGGGGCGGCAACACTGAAGCTTTCTTT.

This chain links TRBV30 with TRBJ1-4; D call uncertain. The V gene lost 5 bases and the J gene lost 7 bases, with 8 bases spanning the gap. Germline V lookup: CDR1 GTSNPN, CDR2 SVGIG (reference sequence). The CDR3 covers 11 residues. The CDR3 sequence is CAWSSSEKLFF. The CDR3 DNA sequence: TGTGCCTGGTCCTCCAGTGAAAAACTGTTTTTT. Drawing the rest from reference TRBV30 and TRBJ1-4, the complete variable domain is SQTIHQWPATLVQPVGSPLSLECTVEGTSNPNLYWYRQAAGRGLQLLFYSVGIGQISSEVPQNLSASRPQDRQFILSSKKLLLSDSGFYLCAWSSSEKLFFGSGTQLSVL.

This chain uses TRBV5-6 with TRBJ1-1; D perhaps matches TRBD1 (5 bases). The germline gives CDR1 SGHDT, CDR2 YYEEEE. This CDR3 spans 15 amino acids. V was trimmed by 3 bases and J by 5 bases, leaving 17 bases between them. The CDR3 loop reads CASSWGKEGRTEAFF. The CDR3 DNA sequence: TGTGCCAGCAGCTGGGGTAAGGAGGGGCGGACTGAAGCTTTCTTT.

The rearrangement links TRBV6-1 to TRBJ1-5; 9 bases align to TRBD1. V lost 5 bases, J lost 5 bases, and 1 base stayed unmatched. CDR1 and CDR2 from the germline V gene are MNHNS and SASEGT. This CDR3 is built from 13 residues. CDR3 bases: TGTGCCAGCAGTAGGACAGGGGATCAGCCCCAGCATTTT. It translates to CASSRTGDQPQHF.

The chain uses TRBV3-1 (or the pseudogene TRBV3-2) and TRBJ1-1; unclear D gene. Trimming took off 7 bases at V and 1 base at J, with 13 bases between the two ends. Looked up from germline, CDR1 is LGHDT and CDR2 is YNNKEL (reference sequence). The CDR3 consists of 14 residues. For the CDR3, the DNA is TGTGCCAGCAACCGAGCAGGTCAGAACACTGAAGCTTTCTTT. The encoded protein is CASNRAGQNTEAFF.

The chain recombines TRBV5-1 with TRBJ2-1, with 11 positions matching TRBD1. CDR1 and CDR2 (germline): SGHRS, YFSETQ. V dropped 1 base and J dropped 9; count of bases not matched to a gene: 9. The CDR3 consists of 16 residues. The CDR3 DNA follows: TGCGCCAGCAGCTTGCTAGGACAGGGGGCTAGTGGTGAGCAGTTCTTC. Encoded protein: CASSLLGQGASGEQFF.

This chain uses TRBV2 with TRBJ2-2; D is perhaps TRBD1 (5 bases). The CDR3 loop spans 11 amino acids. Trimming stripped 10 bases from V and 7 bases from J, with 10 bases between. Per the germline V gene, CDR1 is SNHLY and CDR2 is FYNNEI. This chain's CDR3 is CATQGGGELFF. The DNA for the CDR3 is TGTGCCACCCAGGGCGGCGGGGAGCTGTTTTTT.

The rearrangement joins TRBV30 to TRBJ1-2; 7 nucleotides line up with TRBD1. CDR1 is GTSNPN and CDR2 is SVGIG in the germline V gene (reference sequence). The junction had 12 bases not matched to a gene; V was cut back by 1 base and J by 13 bases. CDR3 size: 13 residues. This CDR3 is CAWSEGRQGTATF. For the CDR3, the DNA is TGTGCCTGGAGTGAAGGGAGACAGGGAACCGCCACCTTC.

V is TRBV5-1 and J is TRBJ1-2; 9 bases align to TRBD1. The CDR3 sequence is 15 residues long. Germline V CDR1 and CDR2: SGHRS, YFSETQ. V shed 0 bases and J 8 bases; nucleotides not matched to a gene: 8. For the CDR3, the DNA is TGCGCCAGCAGCTTGGGAGCACAGGGGGCCCTCGGCTACACCTTC. Translated: CASSLGAQGALGYTF.

J is TRBJ1-1 and V is TRBV6-5, with 7 bases fitting TRBD1. V was clipped by 10 bases and J by 5 bases; unmatched bases: 10. The length of the CDR3 is 13 residues. CDR1 is MNHEY, CDR2 SVGAGI, per germline. CDR3 protein: CAIPRGPETEAFF. The DNA for the CDR3 is TGTGCCATACCAAGGGGGCCGGAAACTGAAGCTTTCTTT.

Only one count was recorded for this clone. The V and J genes are TRBV24-1 and TRBJ1-5; TRBD1 matches 9 bases. The CDR3 is made up of 20 amino acids. J was trimmed by 5 bases and V by 0 bases; bases with no gene match: 16. CDR1 is KGHDR, CDR2 SFDVKD, per germline. CDR3 in DNA: TGTGCCACCAGTGATTTGGGTGGACAGGGGCGACCCAATTTGGATCAGCCCCAGCATTTT. It translates to CATSDLGGQGRPNLDQPQHF.

V usage is TRBV24-1 and J usage is TRBJ2-3, with 8 positions matching TRBD2. The CDR3 is 15 residues long. V trimming: 7 bases; J trimming: 6 bases; junction bases outside the gene matches: 11. Looked up from germline, CDR1 is KGHDR and CDR2 is SFDVKD. DNA of the CDR3: TGTGCCACCAGCGATAGCGGGGCCTTGATGGATACGCAGTATTTT. Protein sequence: CATSDSGALMDTQYF.